What follows are 19 T cell receptor beta chains derived from one specimen sequenced in a study of glioma-infiltrating T cells. Using RNA template, CDR3s of TCR alpha and beta were amplified with iRepertoire arm-PCR. TCRdb analysed the multiplex PCR reads with MiXCR anew, one entry per CDR3 protein. The sample gives under 50,000 distinct CDR3 sequences, approximately 20% of which show up once; around 5.8% is in the top ten. Sequencing input: glioma tissue, nonneoplastic brain tissue, or PBMCs (not recorded which). These receptors were obtained from a human donor with low-grade glioma or glioblastoma, undergoing nonglioma brain surgery, or in good health (not recorded which).

This clonotype was found many times. This chain connects TRBV4-1 to TRBJ2-5; no definite D call. Germline V gene data show CDR1 as MGHRA and CDR2 as YSYEKL. V shed 1 base and J shed 5 bases, with 8 bases lying between them. This CDR3 is 13 amino acids long. CDR3 in amino acids: CASSQVKGETQYF. DNA of the CDR3: TGCGCCAGCAGCCAAGTAAAAGGGGAGACCCAGTACTTC.

The CDR3: CSVDVPGVFYEQYV. For the CDR3, the DNA is TGCAGCGTTGACGTGCCAGGAGTCTTCTACGAGCAGTACGTC. The chain combines TRBV29-1 with TRBJ2-7; D is ambiguous. V was shortened by 3 bases and J by 3 bases, with 15 bases between the two germline ends. The CDR3 runs 14 residues. The germline V gene encodes CDR1 SQVTM and CDR2 ANQGSEA.

Comment on this clonotype: A much larger clone sits a single nucleotide away, making a read error possible. J is TRBJ2-1 and V is TRBV19; 11 bases fit TRBD2. Per the germline V gene, CDR1 is LNHDA and CDR2 is SQIVND (reference sequence). Trimming removed 3 bases from V and 8 bases from J; junction bases left unmatched: 9. The CDR3 has 16 residues. The chain's CDR3 is CASSIDVVSGRDEQFF. The CDR3 nucleotides read TGTGCCAGTAGTATCGACGTAGTTAGCGGGAGGGATGAGCAGTTCTTC.

This clonotype is medium-sized by share. CDR3 region: CASSPNQWDTQYF. The CDR3 region has the DNA TGTGCCAGCAGTCCCAACCAATGGGATACGCAGTATTTT. This chain connects TRBV27 to TRBJ2-3; D not resolved. Between the trimmed V and J ends, which lost 5 bases and 6 bases, there was a span of 12 bases. Germline CDR1 is MNHEY and CDR2 is SMNVEV (reference sequence). This CDR3 region has 13 residues.

This clonotype was observed many times. DNA of the CDR3: TGTGCCAGCAGTCCCGGACACAGCTACGAGCAGTACTTC. Translation gives CASSPGHSYEQYF. This chain links TRBV27 with TRBJ2-7, with a weak D call TRBD1 (5 bases). V dropped 5 bases and J dropped 3 bases, with 11 bases sitting between them. The CDR3 totals 13 residues. In germline, CDR1 is MNHEY, CDR2 SMNVEV (reference sequence).

Ten or more counts support this clonotype. The V and J genes are TRBV28 and TRBJ1-5; no firm D call. This CDR3 contains 11 residues. V was trimmed by 5 bases and J by 4 bases, leaving 3 bases between them. Germline CDR1 reads MDHEN; CDR2 reads SYDVKM. The CDR3: CASSPNQPQHF. CDR3 bases: TGTGCCAGCAGTCCTAATCAGCCCCAGCATTTT.

This clonotype was observed at least ten times. The chain couples TRBV7-9 to TRBJ2-1, with 8 bases that match TRBD1. The CDR3 has 14 residues. Germline V gives CDR1 SEHNR, CDR2 FQNEAQ (reference sequence). The V gene end was trimmed by 5 bases and the J gene end by 5 bases; junction bases not matched to a gene: 5. The CDR3 sequence is CASSPPDRDNEQFF. CDR3 coding DNA: TGTGCCAGCAGCCCGCCGGACAGGGACAATGAGCAGTTCTTC. Looking up the rest from reference TRBV7-9 and TRBJ2-1 gives the full variable domain: DTGVSQNPRHKITKRGQNVTFRCDPISEHNRLYWYRQTLGQGPEFLTYFQNEAQLEKSRLLSDRFSAERPKGSFSTLEIQRTEQGDSAMYLCASSPPDRDNEQFFGPGTRLTVL.

This clonotype was counted at least ten times. The gene calls are TRBV2 and TRBJ2-5, with TRBD1 as a possible D gene (6 bases). V lost 1 base, J lost 4 bases, and 13 bases lay in between. From germline, CDR1 is SNHLY and CDR2 FYNNEI. CDR3 length equals 15 residues. CDR3 sequence (DNA): TGTGCCAGCAGTGAAGGCCAGGGGCTGGTAGAGACCCAGTACTTC. This encodes CASSEGQGLVETQYF.

This clonotype was detected many times. The chain is built from TRBV20-1 and TRBJ1-2; D is uncertain. Between the trimmed V and J ends, which lost 0 bases and 5 bases, there was a span of 13 bases. Germline CDR1 DFQATT, CDR2 SNEGSKA (reference sequence). The length of the CDR3 is 14 residues. The CDR3 DNA reads TGCAGTGCTAGAGATTGGACTTACCATTATGGCTACACCTTC. Translating it yields CSARDWTYHYGYTF.

In its sample, this clonotype was seen many times. This rearrangement joins TRBV3-1 to TRBJ1-2, with D unclear. Trimming stripped 4 bases from V and 2 bases from J, with 17 bases between. This CDR3 is built from 16 residues. Germline CDR1 is LGHDT and CDR2 is YNNKEL (reference sequence). CDR3 sequence (DNA): TGTGCCAGCAGCCGCTCAGATCGCCTTCTAAACTATGGCTACACCTTC. Residues: CASSRSDRLLNYGYTF. The complete variable domain, with remaining parts taken from reference TRBV3-1 and TRBJ1-2, reads DTAVSQTPKYLVTQMGNDKSIKCEQNLGHDTMYWYKQDSKKFLKIMFSYNNKELIINETVPNRFSPKSPDKAHLNLHINSLELGDSAVYFCASSRSDRLLNYGYTFGSGTRLTVV.

This clonotype was detected ten times or more. The chain combines TRBV12-3 or TRBV12-4 with TRBJ2-3; tentatively, D is TRBD2 (6 bases). The germline V and J ends were trimmed by 6 bases and 2 bases, with 9 bases remaining between them. The CDR3 covers 13 residues. CDR3 coding DNA: TGTGCCAGCAGGCCGGGGGTCACAGATACGCAGTATTTT. This codes for CASRPGVTDTQYF.

The CDR3, as DNA: TGCAGTGCTTACGACAGGGAGAATCAGCCCCAGCATTTT. Translating gives CSAYDRENQPQHF. The chain employs TRBV20-1 and TRBJ1-5; 7 nucleotides align to TRBD1. Germline V gene sequence: CDR1 DFQATT, CDR2 SNEGSKA (reference sequence). The CDR3 has 13 amino acids. Unmatched junction bases numbered 5, after V lost 5 bases and J lost 4 bases.

This clonotype has a handful of counts. The V and J genes are TRBV14 and TRBJ1-1; D unresolved. CDR1 is SGHDN and CDR2 is FVKESK in the germline V gene. Deletions cut 1 base from V and 5 bases from J, with 23 bases between. The CDR3 contains 18 residues. Here the CDR3 reads CASSQVGSLMSRRTEAFF. The CDR3 DNA reads TGTGCCAGCAGCCAAGTAGGGTCCCTCATGTCACGACGGACTGAAGCTTTCTTT.

This clonotype was counted only a few times. The CDR3: CASSILAGTTDTQYF. The CDR3, as DNA: TGCGCCAGCAGCATACTAGCGGGGACGACAGATACGCAGTATTTT. V and J are TRBV5-1 and TRBJ2-3, with 10 bases matching TRBD2. V dropped 4 bases and J dropped 3; count of bases not matched to a gene: 5. The CDR3 is 15 residues long. Germline CDR1 and CDR2: SGHRS and YFSETQ.

This clonotype was found many times. This chain connects TRBV28 to TRBJ2-1; D remains unclear. Germline CDR1 and CDR2: MDHEN and SYDVKM. This CDR3 is built from 15 residues. Trimming took off 4 bases at V and 2 bases at J, with 12 bases between the two ends. In DNA form, the CDR3 reads TGTGCCAGCAGTTCCCCAGGCGAAACCTACAATGAGCAGTTCTTC. This encodes CASSSPGETYNEQFF.

This clonotype was observed at least ten times. The chain couples TRBV12-3 or TRBV12-4 to TRBJ2-5; tentatively, D is TRBD1 (6 bases). Trimming took 7 bases from V and 5 from J, leaving 14 bases between them. This CDR3 spans 13 amino acids. DNA of the CDR3: TGTGCCAGCACCCCTGGGGGCAGGGAGACCCAGTACTTC. Translating it yields CASTPGGRETQYF.

This clonotype was seen at least ten times. The chain carries TRBV4-1 and TRBJ2-7; possible D gene TRBD2, 6 bases. The CDR3 sequence is 15 residues long. Trimming removed 0 bases from V and 1 base from J, with 10 bases in between. The germline V gene encodes CDR1 MGHRA and CDR2 YSYEKL. This CDR3 is CASSQDSRESYEQYV. For the CDR3, the DNA is TGCGCCAGCAGCCAAGATAGCCGGGAGTCCTACGAGCAGTACGTC.

Ten or more counts support this clonotype. The chain uses TRBV15 and TRBJ2-2; D not resolved. V was clipped by 2 bases and J by 5 bases, with 3 bases between them. CDR1 and CDR2 (germline): LNHNV, YYDKDF (reference sequence). CDR3 length: 12 amino acids. CDR3 in DNA: TGTGCCACCAGCAGACCAACCGGGGAGCTGTTTTTT. It is translated as CATSRPTGELFF.

This clonotype was counted ten times or more. V usage is TRBV4-1 and J usage is TRBJ2-1; D remains unclear. From germline, CDR1 is MGHRA and CDR2 YSYEKL. The length of the CDR3 is 14 residues. V dropped 0 bases and J dropped 6 bases, with 9 bases sitting between them. The CDR3 spells CASSQELAINEQFF. CDR3 nucleotides: TGCGCCAGCAGCCAAGAGCTCGCGATCAATGAGCAGTTCTTC.